Sequencing of this TCR beta chain was carried out in a study of blood T cell repertoires in COVID-19. Study as a whole: Material from acute and convalescent COVID-19 was sourced from the United States, Italy and Spain.

As processed by the authors: Using reference gene primer amplification, nucleated cell counts were estimated. Method: immunoSEQ multiplex PCR; TCRdb's copy keeps in-frame clones and lacks some. V and J calls plus clone size are reproduced from that table; the DNA served to infer D and trimming. The sample carries about 100,000 clones, almost 85% recorded once. Trimming removed 4 bases from V and 6 bases from J, with 13 bases in between. From germline, CDR1 is SGHTA and CDR2 FQGNSA. The CDR3 contains 13 residues. The sample taken for sequencing was peripheral blood. The chain joins TRBV7-2 to TRBJ2-7, with a weak D call TRBD2 (5 bases). The receptor comes from a man aged 35-49 years with active or convalescent COVID-19. The CDR3 DNA reads as TGTGCCAGCAGCTCACCCCTAGCTTCCGAGCAGTACTTC. Translation gives CASSSPLASEQYF.